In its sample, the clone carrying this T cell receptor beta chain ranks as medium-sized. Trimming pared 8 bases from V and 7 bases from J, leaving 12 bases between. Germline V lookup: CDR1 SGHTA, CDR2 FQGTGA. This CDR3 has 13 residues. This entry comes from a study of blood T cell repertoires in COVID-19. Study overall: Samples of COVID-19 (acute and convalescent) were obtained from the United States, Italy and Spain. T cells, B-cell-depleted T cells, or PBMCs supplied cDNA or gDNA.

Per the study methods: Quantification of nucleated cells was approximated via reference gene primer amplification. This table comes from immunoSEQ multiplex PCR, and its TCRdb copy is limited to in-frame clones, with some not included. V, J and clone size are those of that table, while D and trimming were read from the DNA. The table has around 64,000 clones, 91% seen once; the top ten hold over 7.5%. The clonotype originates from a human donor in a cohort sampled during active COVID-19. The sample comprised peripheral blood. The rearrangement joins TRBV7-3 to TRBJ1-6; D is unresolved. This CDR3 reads CASSTGSNSPLHF. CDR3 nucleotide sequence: TGTGCCAGCTCCACGGGGAGCAATTCACCCCTCCACTTT.